The T cell receptor beta chain under discussion was sequenced for a study of radiation and T cells in renal cell carcinoma. Whole-study results and caveats: In blood, top tumor clones expanded by 2 weeks, shrinking by 4.

The time point here: baseline pretreatment blood. Treatment noted: 15 Gy SBRT to primary tumor, nephrectomy 4 weeks later. Blood was sampled at baseline, 2 weeks and 4 weeks after SBRT. Clear cell pathology was present in this patient's renal cell carcinoma. A single count supports this clone. The antigen is undetermined. Germline V gene lookup returns CDR1 SGHRS and CDR2 YFSETQ. Trimming removed 4 bases at V and 6 bases at J, with 14 bases between. The CDR3 spans 14 residues. The data were produced by immunoSEQ multiplex PCR, yet TCRdb's version contains in-frame clones alone and is incomplete. The data show about 95,000 clones, approximately 86% seen once.

The source was blood, collected from a patient whose treatment included radiotherapy and nephrectomy. This sequence joins TRBV5-1 and TRBJ2-1; no reliable D call. The sequence was collected from a man in his forties or fifties with renal cell carcinoma. The DNA for the CDR3 is TGCGCCAGCAGCCCCTCGAGTCTGTTCAATGAGCAGTTCTTC. The encoded protein is CASSPSSLFNEQFF.